Below, 25 T cell receptor beta chains from the same sample are listed, as sequenced in a study of shared clonotypes between healthy human individuals. Naive-designated CD8 cells lacked CD45RO, were positively enriched for CCR7, and omitted terminally differentiated effector memory CD45RA+ cells. Assay used: immunoSEQ multiplex PCR; TCRdb lists only in-frame clones, some missing. The sample has over 2,000,000 clones, approximately 92% seen once. Sequenced sample: naive CD8+ T cells from PBMCs. These receptors were obtained from a man aged 18 to 35 in good health. Some clones in this sample may be carry-over from other donors' samples.

Worth noting for this clone: Other DNA sequences from this sample encode an identical CDR3 as well. V usage is TRBV9 and J usage is TRBJ2-3; D gene ambiguous. This CDR3 is built from 12 residues. V shed 0 bases and J shed 6 bases, with 5 bases lying between them. CDR1 is SGDLS and CDR2 is YYNGEE in the germline V gene. In DNA, the CDR3 is TGTGCCAGCAGCGTAGGTGAGGATACGCAGTATTTT. It encodes CASSVGEDTQYF.

This clone was picked up one time. Other DNA sequences in the sample encode the same CDR3. The chain carries TRBV4-1 and TRBJ2-5; perhaps TRBD2 as D (5 bases). Germline V lookup: CDR1 MGHRA, CDR2 YSYEKL. CDR3 length equals 13 residues. Trimming removed 3 bases from V and 5 bases from J, with 10 bases in between. In DNA, the CDR3 is TGCGCCAGCAGCCAGGACTGGGAGGAGACCCAGTACTTC. It yields the protein CASSQDWEETQYF.

The rearrangement joins TRBV29-1 to TRBJ2-7, with no clear D. The CDR3 totals 14 residues. The germline gives CDR1 SQVTM, CDR2 ANQGSEA. V lost 2 bases and J 1 base, leaving 12 bases between the germline ends. The CDR3 nucleotides are TGCAGCGTTGAACTGGCGGCCCAATCCTACGAGCAGTACTTC. It yields the protein CSVELAAQSYEQYF.

This clone appeared a single time. The V and J genes are TRBV28 and TRBJ1-6; D ambiguous. The CDR3 length is 15 residues. V was trimmed by 0 bases and J by 7 bases, leaving 10 bases between them. Germline CDR1 is MDHEN and CDR2 is SYDVKM. The CDR3: CASSLWLNGNSPLHF. The CDR3 nucleotides are TGTGCCAGCAGTTTATGGCTGAACGGGAATTCACCCCTCCACTTT.

About this clone: Additional DNA sequences in this sample encode the identical CDR3. The chain carries TRBV27 and TRBJ2-1; possible D gene TRBD1, 6 bases. V lost 5 bases, J lost 4 bases, and 15 bases lay in between. This CDR3 is 15 amino acids long. Germline loops: CDR1 MNHEY, CDR2 SMNVEV (reference sequence). The CDR3 nucleotides are TGTGCCAGCAGTCTCGGTGGACAGTCATACAATGAGCAGTTCTTC. As protein: CASSLGGQSYNEQFF.

The genes are TRBV11-2 and TRBJ2-7; TRBD1 matches 11 bases. In germline, CDR1 is SGHAT, CDR2 FQNNGV. Unmatched junction bases numbered 2, after V lost 5 bases and J lost 5 bases. CDR3 length: 13 amino acids. The CDR3 nucleotides are TGTGCCAGCAGCGAGGGACAGGGGGACGAGCAGTACTTC. The encoded protein is CASSEGQGDEQYF.

V is TRBV9 and J is TRBJ1-2; D is unclear. The CDR3 contains 11 residues. The V gene's germline CDR1 is SGDLS and CDR2 YYNGEE. With 3 bases removed from V and 6 bases from J, the gap between germline ends came to 6 bases. The CDR3 region has the DNA TGTGCCAGCAGCGCACCGAATGGCTACACCTTC. The encoded protein is CASSAPNGYTF.

V is TRBV6-1 and J is TRBJ2-7; 7 nucleotides match TRBD2. Losses at the gene ends were 4 bases for V and 3 bases for J; bases not matched to a gene: 3. This CDR3 is 13 amino acids long. Germline values: CDR1 MNHNS, CDR2 SASEGT. The CDR3 DNA reads TGTGCCAGCAGTGCCGGGACTAACTACGAGCAGTACTTC. It encodes CASSAGTNYEQYF.

CDR3 bases: TGTGCCAGCAGCGGAGGCCCCGTAAGGACCCTCTCCTACAATGAGCAGTTCTTC. Amino acids: CASSGGPVRTLSYNEQFF. V and J are TRBV9 and TRBJ2-1; D is ambiguous. The CDR3 consists of 18 residues. V lost 3 bases and J lost 0, with 19 bases in between. Germline CDR1 and CDR2: SGDLS and YYNGEE.

The chain joins TRBV27 to TRBJ2-7; TRBD2 matches at 13 bases. V lost 2 bases, J lost 0 bases, and 7 bases stayed unmatched. Germline values: CDR1 MNHEY, CDR2 SMNVEV (reference sequence). The CDR3 sequence is 18 residues long. In nucleotides, the CDR3 is TGTGCCAGCAGTTTAAGAACTAGCGGGAGGGGGAGCTCCTACGAGCAGTACTTC. Protein sequence: CASSLRTSGRGSSYEQYF.

The chain employs TRBV7-9 and TRBJ2-7; possibly TRBD2 for D (6 bases). Germline CDR1 SEHNR, CDR2 FQNEAQ (reference sequence). The CDR3 has 15 amino acids. Between the trimmed V and J ends, which lost 5 bases and 4 bases, there was a span of 18 bases. The CDR3 DNA sequence: TGTGCCAGCAGCCAAGGCGGGGAATCAAGTTACGAGCAGTACTTC. Amino acids: CASSQGGESSYEQYF.

The V and J genes are TRBV15 and TRBJ2-2; D is uncertain. The CDR3 consists of 15 residues. Germline V CDR1 and CDR2: LNHNV, YYDKDF (reference sequence). V gave up 0 bases and J gave up 1 base, with 6 bases separating them. In DNA, the CDR3 is TGTGCCACCAGCAGAGACTATTTGAACACCGGGGAGCTGTTTTTT. Translating it yields CATSRDYLNTGELFF.

The V call is TRBV9, the J call TRBJ2-7; D may be TRBD1 or TRBD2 (5 bases each). The CDR3 length is 15 residues. V was cut by 2 bases and J by 2 bases, with 14 bases left in between. Germline V gives CDR1 SGDLS, CDR2 YYNGEE. The CDR3 region is CASSVMGTDPYEQYF. The CDR3 DNA follows: TGTGCCAGCAGCGTGATGGGGACGGACCCCTACGAGCAGTACTTC. Looking up the rest from reference TRBV9 and TRBJ2-7 gives the full variable domain: DSGVTQTPKHLITATGQRVTLRCSPRSGDLSVYWYQQSLDQGLQFLIQYYNGEERAKGNILERFSAQQFPDLHSELNLSSLELGDSALYFCASSVMGTDPYEQYFGPGTRLTVT.

The chain uses TRBV19 and TRBJ2-7; TRBD2 matches at 11 bases. The ends lost 2 bases at V and 5 bases at J; junction bases unmatched: 14. The CDR3 has 18 residues. Germline V gene sequence: CDR1 LNHDA, CDR2 SQIVND (reference sequence). CDR3 loop: CASSILPVSGRAGHEQYF. Here the CDR3 DNA reads TGTGCCAGTAGTATACTCCCGGTTAGCGGGAGGGCTGGGCACGAGCAGTACTTC.

Only one count was recorded for this clone. The chain combines TRBV9 with TRBJ1-2; unclear D gene. Per the germline V gene, CDR1 is SGDLS and CDR2 is YYNGEE. With 4 bases removed from V and 4 bases from J, the gap between germline ends came to 14 bases. There are 14 residues in the CDR3. CDR3: CASSPLADSYGYTF. Here the CDR3 DNA reads TGTGCCAGCAGCCCTCTCGCAGACTCCTATGGCTACACCTTC.

The chain uses TRBV7-2 and TRBJ2-1; 15 bases align to TRBD2. Trimming took 0 bases from V and 4 from J; bases not matched to a gene: 10. The V gene's germline CDR1 is SGHTA and CDR2 FQGNSA. The CDR3 totals 20 residues. The CDR3 reads CASSLAGTSGGLGRYNEQFF. In nucleotides, the CDR3 is TGTGCCAGCAGCTTAGCCGGGACTAGCGGGGGGTTGGGTCGGTACAATGAGCAGTTCTTC.

Regarding this clone: Additional DNA sequences in this sample encode the identical CDR3. V and J are TRBV6-5 and TRBJ2-2, with D uncertain. The CDR3 is 13 amino acids. The V end was cut by 1 base, the J end by 4 bases, with 4 bases between. Germline-derived CDR1 and CDR2 are MNHEY and SVGAGI. CDR3 in DNA: TGTGCCAGCAGTTACTTTTCCACCGGGGAGCTGTTTTTT. It translates to CASSYFSTGELFF.

V is TRBV6-6 and J is TRBJ2-5, with D perhaps TRBD1 or TRBD2 (6 bases each). V lost 2 bases, J lost 1 base, and 11 bases lay in between. The CDR3 is made up of 15 amino acids. The germline gives CDR1 MNHNY, CDR2 SVGAGI (reference sequence). The CDR3 DNA follows: TGTGCCAGCAGTTACGGAGGGGGTTTCCAAGAGACCCAGTACTTC. Translating gives CASSYGGGFQETQYF.

V usage is TRBV2 and J usage is TRBJ1-5; a weak D match, TRBD1 (5 bases). V shed 3 bases and J shed 2 bases, with 8 bases lying between them. The CDR3 is made up of 14 amino acids. CDR1 and CDR2 from the germline V gene are SNHLY and FYNNEI. CDR3 amino acids: CASSDRAGNQPQHF. The CDR3 coding sequence is TGTGCCAGCAGTGACAGGGCGGGCAATCAGCCCCAGCATTTT.

This sequence joins TRBV9 and TRBJ1-1, with 7 bases lining up with TRBD1. The CDR3 length is 15 residues. The V gene's germline CDR1 is SGDLS and CDR2 YYNGEE. The trim removed 4 bases at V and 1 base at J, leaving 7 bases unmatched. The CDR3 spells CASSQKTGPNTEAFF. The CDR3 DNA is TGTGCCAGCAGCCAAAAGACAGGGCCGAACACTGAAGCTTTCTTT.

DNA of the CDR3: TGCGCCAGCACCCCGGGGGGAGGCAACACCGGGGAGCTGTTTTTT. It translates to CASTPGGGNTGELFF. V and J are TRBV4-3 and TRBJ2-2; 7 bases are shared with TRBD2. Germline lookup yields CDR1 LGHNA and CDR2 YSLEER. This CDR3 is 15 amino acids long. The trim removed 7 bases at V and 2 bases at J, leaving 7 bases unmatched.

The rearrangement links TRBV27 to TRBJ2-7; 7 bases agree with TRBD1. The length of the CDR3 is 14 residues. CDR1 is MNHEY, CDR2 SMNVEV, per germline (reference sequence). Germline trimming cut 5 bases from V and 3 bases from J; bases unmatched to any gene: 7. CDR3 coding DNA: TGTGCCAGCAGTAGGACAGGACACCTCTACGAGCAGTACTTC. Translation gives CASSRTGHLYEQYF.

This clone was picked up one time. The rearrangement links TRBV27 to TRBJ2-7; D is undetermined. The V end lost 6 bases, the J end lost 4 bases, and 16 bases lay between the germline ends. This CDR3 spans 14 amino acids. Germline loops: CDR1 MNHEY, CDR2 SMNVEV (reference sequence). CDR3 sequence: CASRTTPRLYEQYF. CDR3 nucleotides: TGTGCCAGCAGAACGACTCCTAGGCTTTACGAGCAGTACTTC.

J is TRBJ2-1 and V is TRBV5-1, with a weak D call TRBD2 (6 bases). The germline CDR1 and CDR2 sequences are SGHRS and YFSETQ. The V end was cut by 5 bases, the J end by 0 bases, with 24 bases between. The CDR3 covers 19 residues. The CDR3 nucleotides are TGCGCCAGCAGGTTCGTTTCCGGGTGGGAGGCAAGCTCCTACAATGAGCAGTTCTTC. Protein sequence: CASRFVSGWEASSYNEQFF.

The V gene is TRBV7-8, the J gene TRBJ2-7, with 10 bases fitting TRBD2. Germline trimming cut 7 bases from V and 3 bases from J; bases unmatched to any gene: 6. Germline CDR1 and CDR2: SGHVS and FQNEAQ. The CDR3 is 14 residues long. The CDR3 nucleotides read TGTGCCAGCACCCCACGGACTAGCGGCTACGAGCAGTACTTC. Translated: CASTPRTSGYEQYF.